This T cell receptor (beta chain) was sequenced for a study of shared clonotypes between healthy human individuals. Study-wide results and caveats: An anticipated effect of sequencing depth on clonotype sharing among donors was recognized.

As for this clone: Its specificity is unknown.

Using approximately 200 ng DNA, approximately 30,000 T cell genomes, the sorted-subset replicate PCRs were run. Assay: immunoSEQ multiplex PCR; the TCRdb copy retains only in-frame clones and omits some. Of 2 million to 2.5 million clones detected, approximately 95% appear once; the ten largest clones hold around 0.13%. Between the trimmed V and J ends, which lost 3 bases and 2 bases, there was a span of 8 bases. Germline-derived CDR1 and CDR2 are SGHAT and FQNNGV. CDR3 length: 14 amino acids. Source material: naive CD4+ T cells sorted from blood. Subset described: CD45RA+ positively selected. The V call is TRBV11-2, the J call TRBJ2-1; tentative D call: TRBD2 (6 bases). The sequence derives from a man aged 18 to 29 in good health. The CDR3 here is CASSLGGAYNEQFF. The CDR3 DNA follows: TGTGCCAGCAGCTTGGGCGGGGCCTACAATGAGCAGTTCTTC.